The entry below gives a single T cell receptor beta chain sequence along with its context. In this sample, this clone turned up once. The specificity of this receptor is unknown. Within one base of it there is no much larger clone, and no base qualities were kept. The record originates from a study of T cell changes during pregnancy in multiple sclerosis (dated by TCRdb to the late 2010s). General notes on the study: The study examined how the T cell repertoire changed over the course of pregnancy in women with multiple sclerosis.

After removal of 7 bases from V and 5 bases from J, the junction retains 9 bases not matched to a gene. Measured from the cysteine to the phenylalanine, the CDR3 is 15 residues long. The entry retains the CDR3 DNA only, 45 bases that are in frame from base 1. The germline V gene yields MDHEN for CDR1 and SYDVKM for CDR2. The library was built by means of the immunoSEQ multiplex PCR assay. Not all clones reach the TCRdb copy of this immuneACCESS table, which keeps in-frame sequences only. Checked studies attribute under half of the gap to unresolved V genes and leave the rest unexplained. The sample has tens of thousands of clones on record, under 95% of them singletons. The top ten clonotypes cover about 2.8% of the sample.

This specimen consisted of peripheral blood, obtained before pregnancy. Recombination connected TRBV28 to TRBJ2-2; the central 8 bases match TRBD2. The clonotype comes from a female donor with multiple sclerosis, enrolled in a pregnancy study. The nucleotides read TGTGCCAGCACCACCCAGCGGGAGAGGACCGGGGAGCTGTTTTTT. Translated, it gives CASTTQRERTGELFF.